The 5 T cell receptor beta chains listed next were all sequenced from one sample in a study of beta chain features in type 1 diabetes. Study conclusions and caveats: There was a moderate but significant shortening of TCRB CDR3s in all four CD4+ subsets of Type 1 diabetes patients.

Sequenced material consisted of expressed TCRB transcripts (all of the isolated RNA was reverse transcribed). Sequencing used immunoSEQ multiplex PCR; TCRdb keeps in-frame clones, though not all of them. The data contain 300,000 to 350,000 clones, approximately 9.7% of them singletons. These TCRs' antigens remain unknown. Specimen: central memory CD4+ T cells from blood. All receptors come from a man aged 30 to 45 with type 1 diabetes.

For the CDR3, the DNA is TGCGCCAGCAGCTTGGGGGACAGGAATAATCAGCCCCAGCATTTT. Translation gives CASSLGDRNNQPQHF. The chain couples TRBV5-1 to TRBJ1-5, with TRBD1 matching 8 bases. This CDR3 is built from 15 residues. Trimming cost V 0 bases and J 4 bases; bases outside gene matches: 3. Germline CDR1 and CDR2: SGHRS and YFSETQ.

This sequence joins TRBV23-1 and TRBJ2-7, with 7 bases aligning to TRBD1. TRBV23-1 is designated an ORF whose function remains uncertain. This CDR3 is 15 amino acids long. Trimming at V came to 6 bases and at J to 4 bases, leaving 12 bases not matched to a gene. CDR3 coding DNA: TGCGCCAGCAGGAGACCCGGGACAGCACATTACGAGCAGTACTTC. Its protein product is CASRRPGTAHYEQYF.

This rearrangement joins TRBV7-2 to TRBJ2-3, with 11 bases lining up with TRBD2. The trim removed 1 base at V and 2 bases at J, leaving 2 bases unmatched. The germline V gene has CDR1 SGHTA and CDR2 FQGNSA. This CDR3 contains 16 residues. The CDR3 DNA reads TGTGCCAGCAGCTTAGTAGCGGGGGGGGTCACAGATACGCAGTATTTT. Residues: CASSLVAGGVTDTQYF.

The gene calls are TRBV9 and TRBJ2-7, with unresolved D. V lost 4 bases and J lost 4, with 15 bases in between. Germline V lookup: CDR1 SGDLS, CDR2 YYNGEE. The CDR3 is 14 amino acids. The CDR3 coding sequence is TGTGCCAGCAGCAATCCACTCAAAGGATACGAGCAGTACTTC. It encodes CASSNPLKGYEQYF.

The chain recombines TRBV10-3 with TRBJ1-6; a possible D gene is TRBD1 (5 bases). The CDR3 is made up of 13 amino acids. The germline V gene encodes CDR1 ENHRY and CDR2 SYGVKD. V lost 8 bases to trimming and J lost 8 bases, with 13 bases between them. CDR3: CAIRDVNDSPLHF. The CDR3, as DNA: TGTGCCATCCGGGACGTAAATGATTCACCCCTCCACTTT.